Below are 15 T cell receptor beta chains sequenced from a single sample in a study of OX40 agonist ivuxolimab in advanced cancers. Profiled with immunoSEQ multiplex PCR; TCRdb holds only in-frame clones, not every one. The sample yields about 62,000 clones, around nine tenths seen once. The starting material was CD4+ or CD8+ T cells sorted from blood, obtained in a trial of the OX40 agonist ivuxolimab. Receptor source: an adult with an advanced solid tumor such as melanoma, head and neck, liver or kidney cancer.

The V and J genes are TRBV6-6 and TRBJ2-1; tentatively, D is TRBD2 (7 bases). The V gene lost 6 bases and the J gene lost 8 bases, with 20 bases spanning the gap. Germline V gives CDR1 MNHNY, CDR2 SVGAGI (reference sequence). The CDR3 covers 15 residues. This chain's CDR3 is CASSQLSGGADEQFF. The CDR3 DNA sequence: TGTGCCAGCAGCCAACTGAGTGGGGGGGCGGATGAGCAGTTCTTC.

This chain uses TRBV28 with TRBJ1-2, with D possibly TRBD1 on 5 matching bases. The CDR3 is 14 residues long. The V gene lost 4 bases and the J gene lost 2 bases, with 11 bases spanning the gap. CDR1 is MDHEN, CDR2 SYDVKM, per germline. In DNA, the CDR3 is TGTGCCAGCAGTTCCCCTGGGGGGAACTATGGCTACACCTTC. This translates into CASSSPGGNYGYTF.

The chain employs TRBV2 and TRBJ2-3; 11 positions match TRBD2. V was clipped by 7 bases and J by 8 bases; unmatched bases: 20. CDR3 length: 18 amino acids. The V gene's germline CDR1 is SNHLY and CDR2 FYNNEI. DNA of the CDR3: TGTGCCAGCACCAAAATCAGGACTAGCGGGCGGGATGGAGGTACGCAGTATTTT. Translated, it gives CASTKIRTSGRDGGTQYF.

The CDR3 protein is CASSQATSGMGEQYF. The CDR3 nucleotides are TGTGCCAGCTCACAAGCGACTAGCGGGATGGGCGAGCAGTACTTC. The genes are TRBV18 and TRBJ2-7; 11 positions agree with TRBD2. Germline CDR1 reads KGHSH; CDR2 reads LQKENI. V shed 4 bases, J shed 6 bases, and the junction held 8 bases outside the gene matches. The CDR3 has 15 residues.

This clone appeared a few times. V gene TRBV18 combines with J gene TRBJ2-5; D may be TRBD2 (6 bases). This CDR3 contains 17 residues. Deletions cut 0 bases from V and 0 bases from J, with 14 bases between. CDR1 KGHSH and CDR2 LQKENI come from the germline V gene. The CDR3 DNA is TGTGCCAGCTCACCACCGGCGGGGTCAACACACCAAGAGACCCAGTACTTC. Its translation is CASSPPAGSTHQETQYF.

The genes are TRBV5-5 and TRBJ2-7, with 8 bases that match TRBD1. The CDR3 has 14 amino acids. Germline V gene sequence: CDR1 SGHKS, CDR2 YYEKEE (reference sequence). V trimming: 4 bases; J trimming: 2 bases; junction bases outside the gene matches: 5. CDR3 protein: CASSQTGETYEQYF. The DNA of the CDR3 is TGTGCCAGCAGCCAGACAGGGGAGACCTACGAGCAGTACTTC.

In DNA, the CDR3 is TGTGCCAGCAGTTTAGACGGGTACGAGCAGTACTTC. Translation gives CASSLDGYEQYF. The gene calls are TRBV28 and TRBJ2-7; D uncertain. CDR1 and CDR2 from the germline V gene are MDHEN and SYDVKM. The CDR3 length is 12 residues. V lost 2 bases to trimming and J lost 4 bases, with 6 bases between them.

The V gene is TRBV5-1, the J gene TRBJ1-4; D may be TRBD1 (5 bases). Per germline, CDR1 SGHRS and CDR2 YFSETQ. CDR3 length: 17 amino acids. V lost 0 bases to trimming and J lost 8 bases, with 20 bases between them. DNA for the CDR3: TGCGCCAGCAGCTTGGTAGGGTCCGGGGCGATGGGGGAAAAACTGTTTTTT. Translated, it gives CASSLVGSGAMGEKLFF. Filled out from reference TRBV5-1 and TRBJ1-4, the complete variable domain reads KAGVTQTPRYLIKTRGQQVTLSCSPISGHRSVSWYQQTPGQGLQFLFEYFSETQRNKGNFPGRFSGRQFSNSRSEMNVSTLELGDSALYLCASSLVGSGAMGEKLFFGSGTQLSVL.

The chain links TRBV6-1 to TRBJ2-4; D perhaps matches TRBD1 (5 bases). Deletions cut 2 bases from V and 8 bases from J, with 16 bases between. The germline CDR1 and CDR2 sequences are MNHNS and SASEGT. The CDR3 runs 15 residues. The CDR3 DNA reads as TGTGCCAGCAGTGAAAGGTTAATGGAAGGGGACATTCAGTACTTC. It specifies CASSERLMEGDIQYF.

The chain couples TRBV27 to TRBJ1-5, with 9 nucleotides matching TRBD1. CDR3 size: 14 residues. J was trimmed by 4 bases and V by 6 bases; bases with no gene match: 4. The germline CDR1 and CDR2 sequences are MNHEY and SMNVEV (reference sequence). CDR3 bases: TGTGCCAGCAGGCAGACAGGGGGAAATCAGCCCCAGCATTTT. Its translation is CASRQTGGNQPQHF.

The V call is TRBV5-1, the J call TRBJ1-2; unclear D gene. The V end was cut by 4 bases, the J end by 0 bases, with 7 bases between. The length of the CDR3 is 13 residues. Per the germline V gene, CDR1 is SGHRS and CDR2 is YFSETQ. DNA for the CDR3: TGCGCCAGCAGCGCGACATCTAACTATGGCTACACCTTC. Its translation is CASSATSNYGYTF.

V is TRBV4-1 and J is TRBJ2-3; TRBD1 agrees at 11 bases. V lost 3 bases and J lost 4; bases outside the gene matches: 3. This CDR3 comprises 15 residues. The germline V gene encodes CDR1 MGHRA and CDR2 YSYEKL. The CDR3 DNA sequence: TGCGCCAGCAGCCACCCGGGACAGGGGGCAGATACGCAGTATTTT. Protein: CASSHPGQGADTQYF.

The chain uses TRBV5-1 and TRBJ2-5, with D possibly matching TRBD1 (6 bases). The CDR3 spans 14 residues. Germline V gives CDR1 SGHRS, CDR2 YFSETQ. Trimming took off 0 bases at V and 7 bases at J, with 13 bases between the two ends. The CDR3 sequence is CASSLEAGVTTQYF. The DNA for the CDR3 is TGCGCCAGCAGCTTGGAGGCAGGGGTGACGACCCAGTACTTC.

J is TRBJ2-5 and V is TRBV2; no definite D call. The length of the CDR3 is 15 residues. Deletions cut 4 bases from V and 1 base from J, with 13 bases between. Germline lookup yields CDR1 SNHLY and CDR2 FYNNEI. The CDR3 protein is CASSVSLALQETQYF. In DNA, the CDR3 is TGTGCCAGCAGTGTCTCTCTGGCCCTCCAAGAGACCCAGTACTTC.

The DNA of the CDR3 is TGTGCCACCCTAATCCCCGGGACAGCAAACTATGGCTACACCTTC. It specifies CATLIPGTANYGYTF. This rearrangement joins TRBV28 to TRBJ1-2; 7 bases are a match to TRBD1. V lost 10 bases to trimming and J lost 2 bases; unmatched junction nucleotides: 13. This CDR3 has 15 amino acids. Per the germline V gene, CDR1 is MDHEN and CDR2 is SYDVKM.